This T cell receptor (beta chain) was observed in a study of control samples from healthy donors and cancer patients. The junction had 6 bases not matched to a gene; V was cut back by 4 bases and J by 1 base. The CDR3 is made up of 16 amino acids. Germline V gene sequence: CDR1 SGHRS, CDR2 YFSETQ. Measured with immunoSEQ multiplex PCR; TCRdb has only the in-frame clones, and not every one. The sample carries some 130,000 clones, roughly 91% recorded once. The sample consisted of PBMCs. The source is a man between 50 and 59 years old with head and neck cancer. The rearrangement uses TRBV5-1 and TRBJ2-2, with TRBD1 identical over 8 bases. CDR3 coding DNA: TGCGCCAGCAGCCACCAGGGGGCTCAGAACACCGGGGAGCTGTTTTTT. It specifies CASSHQGAQNTGELFF.